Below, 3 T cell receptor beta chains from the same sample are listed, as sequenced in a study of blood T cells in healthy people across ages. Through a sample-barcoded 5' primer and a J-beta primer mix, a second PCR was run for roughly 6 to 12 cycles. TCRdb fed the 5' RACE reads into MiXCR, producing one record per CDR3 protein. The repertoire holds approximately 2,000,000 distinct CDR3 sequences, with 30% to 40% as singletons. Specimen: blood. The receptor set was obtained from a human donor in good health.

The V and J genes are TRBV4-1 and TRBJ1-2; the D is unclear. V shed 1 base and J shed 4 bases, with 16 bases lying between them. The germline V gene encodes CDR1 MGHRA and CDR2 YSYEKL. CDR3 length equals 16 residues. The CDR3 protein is CASSQGRLYAGYGYTF. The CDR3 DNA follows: TGCGCCAGCAGCCAAGGACGGCTATATGCTGGCTATGGCTACACCTTC.

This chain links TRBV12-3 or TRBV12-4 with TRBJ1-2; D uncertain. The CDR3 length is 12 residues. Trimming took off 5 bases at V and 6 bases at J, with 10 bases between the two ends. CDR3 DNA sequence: TGTGCCAGCAGTCACCGACACCATGGCTACACCTTC. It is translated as CASSHRHHGYTF.

CDR3 sequence (DNA): TGCAGTGCTGGGACTACAGAGACCCAGTACTTC. This gives the protein CSAGTTETQYF. The chain carries TRBV20-1 and TRBJ2-5, with 7 positions matching TRBD2. V trimming: 5 bases; J trimming: 4 bases; junction bases outside the gene matches: 1. From germline, CDR1 is DFQATT and CDR2 SNEGSKA (reference sequence). This CDR3 region has 11 residues.